The clone carrying this T cell receptor beta chain was seen only once. In the authors' methods: It was from reference gene primer amplification that nucleated cell counts were estimated. Assay: immunoSEQ multiplex PCR; the TCRdb copy retains only in-frame clones and omits some. From that table come the V and J calls and clone size; the DNA was used to work out D and trimming. The repertoire holds roughly 140,000 clones, 70% to 90% seen once, with 6.5% to 9.5% in the top ten. This entry belongs to a study of blood T cell repertoires in COVID-19. This CDR3 has 14 residues. CDR1 is SGHKS and CDR2 is YYEKEE in the germline V gene (reference sequence). V was cut by 5 bases and J by 2 bases, with 14 bases left in between.

Sequencing input: peripheral blood. This clonotype originated in a woman aged 55-69 years with COVID-19, enrolled during active disease. The chain combines TRBV5-5 with TRBJ2-7; unclear D gene. The CDR3 coding sequence is TGTGCCAGCAGTAGAATAATATTAACCTACGAGCAGTACTTC. Its translation: CASSRIILTYEQYF.